This TCR beta chain was identified in a study of blood T cell repertoires in COVID-19. For the study at large: Both acute and convalescent COVID-19 samples were obtained from the United States, Italy and Spain. PBMCs, B-cell-depleted T cells, or T cells were the source of the cDNA or gDNA that made up the material.

From germline, CDR1 is LNHDA and CDR2 SQIVND (reference sequence). Trimming stripped 5 bases from V and 5 bases from J, with 12 bases between. The CDR3 has 13 residues. In the source study's methods: Amplification of reference gene primers was used by the study to estimate nucleated cell counts. Here immunoSEQ multiplex PCR was the method, and the copy in TCRdb shows in-frame clones only, minus some. V and J calls and clone size are as listed in that table; D and trimming were resolved from the DNA. This sample carries fewer than 150,000 clones, 60% to 80% of them seen once, and the ten largest clones take 11%.

Sequences were obtained from peripheral blood. This receptor was identified in a man in his sixties who had recovered from COVID-19. The chain combines TRBV19 with TRBJ1-1; D perhaps matches TRBD1 (5 bases). The CDR3 loop is CASSVDRGTEAFF. Here the CDR3 DNA reads TGTGCCAGTAGTGTCGACAGAGGTACTGAAGCTTTCTTT.